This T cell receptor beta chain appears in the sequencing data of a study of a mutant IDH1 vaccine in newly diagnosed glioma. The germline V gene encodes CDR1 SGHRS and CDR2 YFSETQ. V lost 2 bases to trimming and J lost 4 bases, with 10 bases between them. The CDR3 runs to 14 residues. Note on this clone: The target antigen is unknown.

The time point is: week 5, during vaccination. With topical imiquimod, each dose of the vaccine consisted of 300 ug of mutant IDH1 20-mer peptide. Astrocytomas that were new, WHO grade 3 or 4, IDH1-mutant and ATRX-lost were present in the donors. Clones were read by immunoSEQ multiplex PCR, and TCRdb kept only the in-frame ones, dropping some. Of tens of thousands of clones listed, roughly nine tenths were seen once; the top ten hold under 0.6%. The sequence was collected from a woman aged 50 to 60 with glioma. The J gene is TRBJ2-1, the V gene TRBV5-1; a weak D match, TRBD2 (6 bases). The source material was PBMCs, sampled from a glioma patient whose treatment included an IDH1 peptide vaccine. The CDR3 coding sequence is TGCGCCAGCAGCTTTGGACTATCTTACAATGAGCAGTTCTTC. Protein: CASSFGLSYNEQFF. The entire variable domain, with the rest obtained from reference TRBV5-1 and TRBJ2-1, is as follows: KAGVTQTPRYLIKTRGQQVTLSCSPISGHRSVSWYQQTPGQGLQFLFEYFSETQRNKGNFPGRFSGRQFSNSRSEMNVSTLELGDSALYLCASSFGLSYNEQFFGPGTRLTVL.